This TCR beta chain emerged from a study of beta chain features in type 1 diabetes. This clone has only a few counts. Sequencing targeted expressed TCRB transcripts, as all isolated RNA had been reverse transcribed. The protocol was immunoSEQ multiplex PCR, while the TCRdb copy is restricted to in-frame clones and leaves out a portion. The table lists roughly 500,000 clones, 30% of them singletons. From germline, CDR1 is SGHVS and CDR2 FQNEAQ. The CDR3 is made up of 16 amino acids. The ends were cut back, 5 bases at V and 2 bases at J, with 19 bases in the middle. This receptor was taken from a young man in good health. Sequencing used naive CD4+ T cells from blood. This chain links TRBV7-8 with TRBJ2-7; possible D gene TRBD2, 6 bases. The CDR3 DNA follows: TGTGCCAGCAGCCCCACGTCGGGGGTCCTAGCCTACGAGCAGTACTTC. This gives the protein CASSPTSGVLAYEQYF.